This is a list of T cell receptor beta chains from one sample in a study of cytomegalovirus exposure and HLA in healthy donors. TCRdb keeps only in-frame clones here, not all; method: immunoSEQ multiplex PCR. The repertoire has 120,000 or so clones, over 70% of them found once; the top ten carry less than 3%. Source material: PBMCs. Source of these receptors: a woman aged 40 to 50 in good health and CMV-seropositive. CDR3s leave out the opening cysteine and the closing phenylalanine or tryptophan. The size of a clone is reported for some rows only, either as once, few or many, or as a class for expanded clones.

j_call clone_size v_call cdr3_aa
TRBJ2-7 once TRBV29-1 SVVQSSYEQY
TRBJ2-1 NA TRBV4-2 ASSLRTSVIAGYNEQF
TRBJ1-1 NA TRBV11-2 ASSSPMGRDREAF
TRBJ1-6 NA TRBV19 ASSMEPTGGPNSPLH
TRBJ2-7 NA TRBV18 ASSPPAIGRGTHEQY
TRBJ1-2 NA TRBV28 ASSQTGGGYGYT
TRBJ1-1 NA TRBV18 ASSPSIRTGVNTEAF
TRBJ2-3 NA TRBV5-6 ASSLGAGTLYPDTQY
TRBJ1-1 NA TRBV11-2 ASSLVSGPEAF
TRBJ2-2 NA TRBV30 AWSVRRGGELF
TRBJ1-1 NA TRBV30 AWSKLWNTEAF
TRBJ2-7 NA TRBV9 ASSVAPGGYEQY